Presented here are 23 T cell receptor beta chains from one specimen sequenced in a study of T cell responses to AZD1222 COVID-19 vaccine. The method was immunoSEQ multiplex PCR; TCRdb's version includes in-frame clones alone and lacks a portion of them. The sample shows about 140,000 clones, roughly 90% of them seen only once. Sample: peripheral blood, taken on day 0 of AZD1222 vaccination. Source of these receptors: an adult in good health.

The rearrangement joins TRBV4-1 to TRBJ1-1; D not resolved. The CDR3 has 15 residues. Germline CDR1 MGHRA, CDR2 YSYEKL. Deletions cut 0 bases from V and 11 bases from J, with 19 bases between. The DNA of the CDR3 is TGCGCCAGCAGCCAAGACGCCGGCAGCAGGATTCGGGCTTTCTTT. It encodes CASSQDAGSRIRAFF.

The CDR3 coding sequence is TGCGCCAGCAGCTGGACACAGAACTATGGCTACACCTTC. It encodes CASSWTQNYGYTF. V and J are TRBV5-1 and TRBJ1-2; D is possibly TRBD1 (5 bases). The V and J ends lost 3 bases and 2 bases respectively, with 8 bases between them. The CDR3 consists of 13 residues. The germline V gene has CDR1 SGHRS and CDR2 YFSETQ.

V gene TRBV27 combines with J gene TRBJ1-1, with a tentative D call TRBD1 (5 bases). Per germline, CDR1 MNHEY and CDR2 SMNVEV (reference sequence). CDR3 length: 21 amino acids. With 5 bases removed from V and 2 bases from J, the gap between germline ends came to 33 bases. The CDR3 DNA sequence: TGTGCCAGCAGTCGTTGGGGTCTTCAGGGACGAAGCCTCTATGGAAACACTGAAGCTTTCTTT. Its protein is CASSRWGLQGRSLYGNTEAFF.

The chain carries TRBV28 and TRBJ2-7; 8 bases map to TRBD2. This CDR3 has 20 residues. The V gene's germline CDR1 is MDHEN and CDR2 SYDVKM. Trimming at V came to 6 bases and at J to 0 bases, leaving 22 bases not matched to a gene. The CDR3 nucleotides read TGTGCCAGCAGACCTCCCGGTCGGACAGCCCTCCGGGAGGGCTCCTACGAGCAGTACTTC. Amino acids: CASRPPGRTALREGSYEQYF.

This clone has a single count. This chain uses TRBV6-6 with TRBJ1-1; D ambiguous. V lost 0 bases and J lost 1, with 0 bases in between. The germline V gene has CDR1 MNHNY and CDR2 SVGAGI (reference sequence). This CDR3 comprises 12 residues. CDR3 in amino acids: CASSYSNTEAFF. The CDR3 nucleotides read TGTGCCAGCAGTTACTCGAACACTGAAGCTTTCTTT.

V is TRBV5-1 and J is TRBJ2-3; possible D gene TRBD1, 5 bases. Trimming stripped 0 bases from V and 9 bases from J, with 8 bases between. Germline CDR1 is SGHRS and CDR2 is YFSETQ. The length of the CDR3 is 12 residues. CDR3 in DNA: TGCGCCAGCAGCTTGGCAGGGCACACGCAGTATTTT. Translating it yields CASSLAGHTQYF.

The rearrangement uses TRBV4-1 and TRBJ1-1; a weak D match, TRBD1 (6 bases). The germline V gene has CDR1 MGHRA and CDR2 YSYEKL. The CDR3 runs 13 residues. Trimming stripped 3 bases from V and 1 base from J, with 6 bases between. The CDR3 bases are TGCGCCAGCAGCCAGGACAGGAACACTGAAGCTTTCTTT. Translating gives CASSQDRNTEAFF.

The chain recombines TRBV5-1 with TRBJ1-4, with TRBD1 identical over 8 bases. V was pared by 2 bases and J by 2 bases, with 8 bases of the junction left unmatched. CDR1 is SGHRS and CDR2 is YFSETQ in the germline V gene. This CDR3 region has 17 residues. The CDR3 bases are TGCGCCAGCAGCTTAGACAGGGGTACGGGGACTAATGAAAAACTGTTTTTT. It yields the protein CASSLDRGTGTNEKLFF.

J is TRBJ2-5 and V is TRBV5-1; TRBD2 aligns across 7 bases. V gave up 4 bases and J gave up 0 bases; unmatched junction bases: 3. The CDR3 is 14 residues long. Germline-derived CDR1 and CDR2 are SGHRS and YFSETQ. CDR3 bases: TGCGCCAGCAGCGGCGGGAGTTACCAAGAGACCCAGTACTTC. It specifies CASSGGSYQETQYF.

The chain is built from TRBV12-5 and TRBJ1-5; the D gene is possibly TRBD1 (5 bases). In germline, CDR1 is LGHNT, CDR2 FRNRAP. This CDR3 spans 13 amino acids. Between the trimmed V and J ends, which lost 9 bases and 1 base, there was a span of 10 bases. In DNA, the CDR3 is TGTGCTAGCCACGGGGGAAGCAATCAGCCCCAGCATTTT. This encodes CASHGGSNQPQHF. Full variable domain (outside the CDR3, taken from reference TRBV12-5 and TRBJ1-5): DARVTQTPRHKVTEMGQEVTMRCQPILGHNTVFWYRQTMMQGLELLAYFRNRAPLDDSGMPKDRFSAEMPDATLATLKIQPSEPRDSAVYFCASHGGSNQPQHFGDGTRLSIL.

The chain links TRBV5-1 to TRBJ2-2; D is perhaps TRBD1 (6 bases). Trimming stripped 3 bases from V and 0 bases from J, with 12 bases between. Per germline, CDR1 SGHRS and CDR2 YFSETQ. The CDR3 is 16 residues long. The CDR3 region has the DNA TGCGCCAGCAGCTCTCGGACAGACCCGAACACCGGGGAGCTGTTTTTT. Protein: CASSSRTDPNTGELFF.

The J gene is TRBJ2-2, the V gene TRBV21-1; whether TRBD2, the table's D call, matches the DNA was not checked. TRBV21-1 is a pseudogene locus. CDR3 length equals 19 residues. The CDR3 here is CASSRRKTSGRAFTGELFF. The CDR3 DNA is TGTGCCAGCAGCCGAAGAAAGACTAGCGGGAGGGCCTTCACCGGGGAGCTGTTTTTT.

The rearrangement uses TRBV28 and TRBJ1-1; 9 bases line up with TRBD1. Germline-derived CDR1 and CDR2 are MDHEN and SYDVKM. The CDR3 is 20 amino acids. J lost 0 bases, V lost 3 bases, and 17 bases had no gene match. CDR3 sequence reads: CASSFSRVAGQGVMNTEAFF. In nucleotides, the CDR3 is TGTGCCAGCAGTTTCTCCCGGGTTGCGGGACAGGGAGTAATGAACACTGAAGCTTTCTTT.

The chain links TRBV30 to TRBJ2-1, with 10 bases identical to TRBD2. This CDR3 comprises 17 residues. The V segment lost 4 bases and the J segment 7 bases; nucleotides outside the gene matches: 16. Germline V CDR1 and CDR2: GTSNPN, SVGIG (reference sequence). The CDR3 loop is CAWKKTFPLAGVNEQFF. Here the CDR3 DNA reads TGTGCCTGGAAAAAAACATTCCCCCTAGCGGGAGTTAATGAGCAGTTCTTC.

The chain recombines TRBV10-3 with TRBJ1-5; D is perhaps TRBD1 (5 bases). In germline, CDR1 is ENHRY, CDR2 SYGVKD. Trimming pared 6 bases from V and 7 bases from J, leaving 13 bases between. This CDR3 has 13 residues. The DNA of the CDR3 is TGTGCCATCAGGTCCGGGGCGGGGCAGCCCCAGCATTTT. Protein product: CAIRSGAGQPQHF.

This rearrangement joins TRBV18 to TRBJ2-1; D unresolved. CDR3 size: 15 residues. CDR1 and CDR2 from the germline V gene are KGHSH and LQKENI. Trimming left V 2 bases short and J 6 bases short, with 14 bases between. CDR3 sequence (DNA): TGTGCCAGCTCACCAAAGGCTGGGTTCGGCAATGAGCAGTTCTTC. Translated: CASSPKAGFGNEQFF.

The chain couples TRBV6-1 to TRBJ1-1, with 8 bases aligning to TRBD1. After removal of 5 bases from V and 5 bases from J, the junction contained 10 bases not matched to a gene. Germline V gene data show CDR1 as MNHNS and CDR2 as SASEGT. The CDR3 totals 15 residues. CDR3 residues: CASSSPGQGSTEAFF. CDR3 DNA: TGTGCCAGCAGTTCTCCTGGACAGGGATCGACTGAAGCTTTCTTT.

This chain connects TRBV18 to TRBJ2-1, with D maybe TRBD1 (6 bases). This CDR3 spans 13 amino acids. Germline CDR1 KGHSH, CDR2 LQKENI. V dropped 3 bases and J dropped 10 bases, with 13 bases sitting between them. The CDR3 region has the DNA TGTGCCAGCTCACCCCCCGGACAGCCCGAGCAGTTCTTC. Its translation: CASSPPGQPEQFF.

The J gene is TRBJ1-2, the V gene TRBV2; unclear D gene. The V end lost 3 bases, the J end lost 1 base, and 6 bases lay between the germline ends. The CDR3 runs 13 residues. Looked up from germline, CDR1 is SNHLY and CDR2 is FYNNEI. The CDR3 DNA follows: TGTGCCAGCAGTGATGACTTTAACTATGGCTACACCTTC. It is translated as CASSDDFNYGYTF.

The genes are TRBV12-3 or TRBV12-4 and TRBJ1-5; D is uncertain. V dropped 3 bases and J dropped 6 bases, with 9 bases sitting between them. The CDR3 loop spans 13 amino acids. In DNA, the CDR3 is TGTGCCAGCAGTTTTTTGCGGGGTCAGCCCCAGCATTTT. Translating it yields CASSFLRGQPQHF.

This sequence joins TRBV2 and TRBJ1-2; D remains ambiguous. CDR1 and CDR2 (germline): SNHLY, FYNNEI. CDR3 length: 16 residues. V was trimmed by 1 base and J by 3 bases, leaving 15 bases between them. The CDR3, as DNA: TGTGCCAGCAGTGAAGGGACGGTTGCAGGCTACTATGGCTACACCTTC. It is translated as CASSEGTVAGYYGYTF.

This chain uses TRBV19 with TRBJ1-1; no clear D gene. Germline CDR1 is LNHDA and CDR2 is SQIVND (reference sequence). There are 13 residues in the CDR3. V was cut by 1 base and J by 0 bases, with 3 bases left in between. CDR3 DNA: TGTGCCAGTAGTATAGTTATGAACACTGAAGCTTTCTTT. This translates into CASSIVMNTEAFF.

This chain links TRBV12-5 with TRBJ2-3, with D possibly being TRBD2 (5 bases). V shed 3 bases and J shed 0 bases, with 19 bases lying between them. This CDR3 has 18 amino acids. The germline V gene has CDR1 LGHNT and CDR2 FRNRAP. Here the CDR3 DNA reads TGTGCTAGTGGTTTCGGCGAGACTCTAGCTGTTAGCACAGATACGCAGTATTTT. Its translation is CASGFGETLAVSTDTQYF.